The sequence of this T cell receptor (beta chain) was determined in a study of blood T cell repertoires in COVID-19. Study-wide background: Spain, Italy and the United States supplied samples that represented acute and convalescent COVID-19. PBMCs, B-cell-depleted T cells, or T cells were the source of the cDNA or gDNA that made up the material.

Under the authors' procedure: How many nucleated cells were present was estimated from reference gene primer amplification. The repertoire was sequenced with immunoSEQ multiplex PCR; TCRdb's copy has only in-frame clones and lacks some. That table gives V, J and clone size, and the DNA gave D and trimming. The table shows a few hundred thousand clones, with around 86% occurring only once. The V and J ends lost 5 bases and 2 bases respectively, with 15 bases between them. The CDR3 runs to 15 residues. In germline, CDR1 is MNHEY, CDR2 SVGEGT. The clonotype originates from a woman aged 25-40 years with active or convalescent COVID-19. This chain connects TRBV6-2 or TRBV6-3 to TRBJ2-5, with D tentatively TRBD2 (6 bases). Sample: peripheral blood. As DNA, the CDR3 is TGTGCCAGCAGTCGACGACTAGGCGGGCAAGAGACCCAGTACTTC. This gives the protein CASSRRLGGQETQYF.